Below are 26 T cell receptor beta chains sequenced from a single sample in a study of human T cells and chemical hapten exposure (dated by TCRdb to the early 2020s). The library was produced with RACE. Sequencing took place on a NextSeq 500. The raw public reads went through TCRdb reprocessing: fastp at Q25, MiXCR clone calling, in-frame beta chains kept. Rows are combined by CDR3 protein, so each entry shows the most common genes and DNA. Across this sample there are about 40,000 distinct CDR3 sequences, with roughly a tenth seen only once. The ten most abundant clones make up approximately 6.2% of the sample. Per the publication, the time point label means: pre-sensitization, week 0. The label giving this sample's treatment or condition can be read as: therapeutic diphenylcyclopropenone sensitization with weekly scalp DPC. The material sequenced was whole blood, taken in connection with sensitization to the hapten diphenylcyclopropenone (DPC). Receptor source: a man in his thirties or forties with alopecia areata. Some clones in this sample may be carry-over from other donors' samples.

As concerns this clonotype: A much more abundant neighbour one base away suggests this may be a read error. V is TRBV6-6 and J is TRBJ1-3, with a possible D match to TRBD1 (5 bases). This CDR3 comprises 14 residues. Germline V CDR1 and CDR2: MNHNY, SVGAGI (reference sequence). CDR3 DNA: TGTGCCAGCAGTAGACAGAGCTCTGAAAACACCATATATTTT. This gives the protein CASSRQSSENTIYF.

On this clonotype: This may be a read error: a much more frequent sequence differs by one nucleotide. The J gene is TRBJ2-1, the V gene TRBV7-2; no clear D gene. This CDR3 comprises 16 residues. Germline CDR1 is SGHTA and CDR2 is FQGNSA. CDR3: CASGLSSRKSYNEQFF. The CDR3 DNA follows: TGTGCCAGCGGCTTATCTTCCCGGAAGTCCTACAATGAGCAGTTCTTC.

This clonotype was seen repeatedly, ten times or more. This chain connects TRBV28 to TRBJ1-4, with D possibly TRBD1 on 6 matching bases. There are 12 residues in the CDR3. Germline V gene lookup returns CDR1 MDHEN and CDR2 SYDVKM. Trimming stripped 4 bases from V and 8 bases from J, with 8 bases between. The CDR3 DNA follows: TGTGCCAGCAGTTACAGGGAGGAAAAACTGTTTTTT. It translates to CASSYREEKLFF.

The chain has TRBV10-3 and TRBJ1-5; unclear D gene. V shed 3 bases and J shed 7 bases, with 13 bases lying between them. Germline V gene data show CDR1 as ENHRY and CDR2 as SYGVKD. The CDR3 totals 14 residues. CDR3 sequence: CAISDPRKGQPQHF. The DNA of the CDR3 is TGTGCCATCAGTGACCCCCGAAAGGGCCAGCCCCAGCATTTT.

This clonotype was detected many times. V gene TRBV12-3 or TRBV12-4 combines with J gene TRBJ1-2; D is perhaps TRBD1 (5 bases). Trimming cost V 6 bases and J 4 bases, with 9 bases left between them. The CDR3 runs to 12 residues. The CDR3 sequence: CASSGDPYGYTF. In nucleotides, the CDR3 is TGTGCCAGCAGCGGGGACCCCTATGGCTACACCTTC.

This clonotype was seen a handful of times. The chain employs TRBV6-6 and TRBJ1-2, with D maybe TRBD1 (5 bases). V was pared by 0 bases and J by 5 bases, with 13 bases between. This CDR3 is built from 15 residues. Germline lookup yields CDR1 MNHNY and CDR2 SVGAGI (reference sequence). CDR3 amino acids: CASSYSRVPGYGYTF. The CDR3 nucleotides read TGTGCCAGCAGTTACTCCAGGGTCCCTGGGTATGGCTACACCTTC.

V is TRBV27 and J is TRBJ1-1, with D possibly TRBD1 on 5 matching bases. There are 13 residues in the CDR3. V lost 4 bases, J lost 4 bases, and 10 bases lay in between. Germline CDR1 reads MNHEY; CDR2 reads SMNVEV (reference sequence). The CDR3 sequence is CASSWAGSTEAFF. Here the CDR3 DNA reads TGTGCCAGCAGTTGGGCAGGGAGCACTGAAGCTTTCTTT.

This clonotype was found many times. The rearrangement uses TRBV5-6 and TRBJ1-3; D unresolved. The CDR3 extends over 13 amino acids. Germline CDR1 reads SGHDT; CDR2 reads YYEEEE. Trimming stripped 1 base from V and 3 bases from J, with 5 bases between. In DNA form, the CDR3 reads TGTGCCAGCAGCTTGAAGTATGGAAACACCATATATTTT. This gives the protein CASSLKYGNTIYF.

The V and J genes are TRBV6-5 and TRBJ1-4; 8 bases are shared with TRBD1. V lost 7 bases and J lost 0; bases outside the gene matches: 10. The CDR3 has 17 residues. Per the germline V gene, CDR1 is MNHEY and CDR2 is SVGAGI. For the CDR3, the DNA is TGTGCCAGCATGCTCCGGGACAGGCCCTCAACTAATGAAAAACTGTTTTTT. Its protein product is CASMLRDRPSTNEKLFF.

Many counts were recorded for this clonotype. This chain links TRBV18 with TRBJ1-3; no definite D call. The V gene lost 2 bases and the J gene lost 0 bases, with 11 bases spanning the gap. Germline V lookup: CDR1 KGHSH, CDR2 LQKENI. The CDR3 has 16 amino acids. CDR3 nucleotide sequence: TGTGCCAGCTCACCAGCGGCAGCCAACTCTGGAAACACCATATATTTT. Protein product: CASSPAAANSGNTIYF.

At least ten counts were recorded for this clonotype. The chain joins TRBV7-9 to TRBJ1-3, with 7 bases lining up with TRBD1. The V and J ends lost 3 bases and 1 base, in that order; junction bases with no gene match: 9. The CDR3 loop spans 17 amino acids. The V gene's germline CDR1 is SEHNR and CDR2 FQNEAQ (reference sequence). CDR3 loop: CASSLGQGVFSGNTIYF. The CDR3 coding sequence is TGTGCCAGCAGCTTGGGCCAGGGGGTATTTTCTGGAAACACCATATATTTT.

This clonotype was seen many times. The chain uses TRBV7-6 and TRBJ2-3; D call uncertain. The germline CDR1 and CDR2 sequences are SGHVS and FNYEAQ. The CDR3 spans 13 residues. V was trimmed by 2 bases and J by 4 bases, leaving 7 bases between them. The CDR3 is CASSLNFADTQYF. The CDR3 coding sequence is TGTGCCAGCAGCTTAAACTTTGCAGATACGCAGTATTTT.

This clonotype was recorded many times. V is TRBV6-2 or TRBV6-3 and J is TRBJ2-7, with a possible D match to TRBD2 (6 bases). Germline CDR1 is MNHEY and CDR2 is SVGEGT. The CDR3 consists of 13 residues. V was pared by 2 bases and J by 4 bases, with 9 bases between. The CDR3 DNA reads as TGTGCCAGCAGTTACGGGGGGTCGTACGAGCAGTACGTC. It specifies CASSYGGSYEQYV.

In its sample, this clonotype was seen many times. This chain connects TRBV20-1 to TRBJ2-1; D assignment may be TRBD1 or TRBD2 (5 bases each). Germline V gene lookup returns CDR1 DFQATT and CDR2 SNEGSKA (reference sequence). The CDR3 loop spans 12 amino acids. With 6 bases removed from V and 9 bases from J, the gap between germline ends came to 15 bases. In DNA, the CDR3 is TGCAGTGCACCGACATTTGGGACTGAGCAGTTCTTC. Its translation is CSAPTFGTEQFF.

This clonotype was detected many times. The chain carries TRBV11-2 and TRBJ2-6; the D call may be TRBD1 or TRBD2 (5 bases each). V gave up 0 bases and J gave up 2 bases, with 8 bases separating them. Per germline, CDR1 SGHAT and CDR2 FQNNGV. The CDR3 sequence is 16 residues long. Here the CDR3 DNA reads TGTGCCAGCAGCTTAGATATGGGGGCTGGGGCCAACGTCCTGACTTTC. It codes for CASSLDMGAGANVLTF.

This clonotype was detected only a few times. The V and J genes are TRBV20-1 and TRBJ2-7; 11 bases fit TRBD1. The J segment lost 7 bases and the V segment lost 2 bases, leaving 7 bases of the junction unmatched. CDR1 and CDR2 from the germline V gene are DFQATT and SNEGSKA (reference sequence). The CDR3 covers 14 residues. DNA of the CDR3: TGCAGTGCTAGACGACGGACAGGGGGCTTTGAGCAGTACTTC. It yields the protein CSARRRTGGFEQYF.

CDR3 in DNA: TGTGCCAGCAGCTTAGCGCCGATGGGGTCTGGGGCCAACGTCCTGACTTTC. Amino acids: CASSLAPMGSGANVLTF. This rearrangement joins TRBV7-7 to TRBJ2-6; D is uncertain. The CDR3 has 17 residues. CDR1 is SSHAT and CDR2 is FNYEAQ in the germline V gene (reference sequence). Trimming removed 0 bases at V and 1 base at J, with 10 bases between.

This clonotype was counted many times. J is TRBJ2-2 and V is TRBV11-3; 14 bases align to TRBD2. V lost 6 bases to trimming and J lost 0 bases; unmatched junction nucleotides: 6. The germline gives CDR1 SGHNT, CDR2 YENEEA. This CDR3 region has 18 residues. CDR3 sequence reads: CASSRLAGGPSNTGELFF. CDR3 nucleotide sequence: TGTGCCAGCAGTAGACTAGCGGGAGGGCCGTCGAACACCGGGGAGCTGTTTTTT.

This clonotype was picked up many times. The rearrangement joins TRBV6-6 to TRBJ2-7; 9 bases fit TRBD1. J was trimmed by 4 bases and V by 9 bases; bases with no gene match: 1. The V gene's germline CDR1 is MNHNY and CDR2 SVGAGI (reference sequence). The CDR3 extends over 11 amino acids. The CDR3 region has the DNA TGTGCCAGGGGACAGGGTTACGAGCAGTACTTC. Encoded protein: CARGQGYEQYF.

This sequence joins TRBV20-1 and TRBJ2-1; 11 positions match TRBD2. Germline lookup yields CDR1 DFQATT and CDR2 SNEGSKA (reference sequence). V was pared by 2 bases and J by 3 bases, with 3 bases of the junction left unmatched. The CDR3 contains 15 residues. The CDR3 spells CSARHLAGGYNEQFF. In DNA, the CDR3 is TGCAGTGCTAGACATCTAGCGGGAGGCTACAATGAGCAGTTCTTC.

This clonotype was seen repeatedly, ten times or more. This chain uses TRBV5-1 with TRBJ1-5; D remains ambiguous. The V end was cut by 4 bases, the J end by 7 bases, with 6 bases between. The CDR3 runs to 11 residues. Germline CDR1 and CDR2: SGHRS and YFSETQ. CDR3 residues: CASSPEQPQHF. The CDR3 region has the DNA TGCGCCAGCAGCCCGGAACAGCCCCAGCATTTT.

This clonotype appeared a few times. CDR3 nucleotides: TGTGCCATCAGTGAGTCGTTTGGCGGGAGTGTTTCCTACGAGCAGTACGTC. Its translation: CAISESFGGSVSYEQYV. This chain links TRBV10-3 with TRBJ2-7; 7 bases fit TRBD2. CDR1 ENHRY and CDR2 SYGVKD come from the germline V gene. The CDR3 is 17 amino acids. Unmatched junction bases numbered 9, after V lost 0 bases and J lost 1 base.

In this sample, this clonotype is medium-sized. This chain uses TRBV5-1 with TRBJ1-1; D not resolved. From germline, CDR1 is SGHRS and CDR2 YFSETQ. Trimming shortened V by 0 bases and J by 0 bases, and 3 bases separated the two germline ends. CDR3 size: 13 residues. The CDR3 DNA follows: TGCGCCAGCAGCTTGGGTCTGAACACTGAAGCTTTCTTT. This sequence encodes CASSLGLNTEAFF.

This clonotype was seen only a few times. This sequence joins TRBV28 and TRBJ2-1; TRBD1 matches 7 bases. Germline V gene lookup returns CDR1 MDHEN and CDR2 SYDVKM. V dropped 5 bases and J dropped 3; count of bases not matched to a gene: 10. The CDR3 contains 16 residues. The DNA of the CDR3 is TGTGCCAGCAGTCCACCGGGTGCAGGGGGCTACAATGAGCAGTTCTTC. Its protein is CASSPPGAGGYNEQFF.

This clonotype was seen at least ten times. V gene TRBV5-1 combines with J gene TRBJ1-2; D call uncertain. V lost 3 bases and J 4 bases, leaving 13 bases between the germline ends. CDR3 length: 14 residues. Germline loops: CDR1 SGHRS, CDR2 YFSETQ. The CDR3 reads CASSSGVTGYGYTF. CDR3 coding DNA: TGCGCCAGCAGCTCCGGGGTCACGGGCTATGGCTACACCTTC.

The CDR3 coding sequence is TGTGCCAGCAGCTTTGGACTAGCGGGGGCCCCAGATACGCAGTATTTT. Translation gives CASSFGLAGAPDTQYF. The chain combines TRBV7-9 with TRBJ2-3; 13 bases are a match to TRBD2. V dropped 3 bases and J dropped 4; count of bases not matched to a gene: 4. Germline V gene sequence: CDR1 SEHNR, CDR2 FQNEAQ (reference sequence). The CDR3 is 16 amino acids. The full variable domain, its missing parts supplied by reference TRBV7-9 and TRBJ2-3, is DTGVSQNPRHKITKRGQNVTFRCDPISEHNRLYWYRQTLGQGPEFLTYFQNEAQLEKSRLLSDRFSAERPKGSFSTLEIQRTEQGDSAMYLCASSFGLAGAPDTQYFGPGTRLTVL.